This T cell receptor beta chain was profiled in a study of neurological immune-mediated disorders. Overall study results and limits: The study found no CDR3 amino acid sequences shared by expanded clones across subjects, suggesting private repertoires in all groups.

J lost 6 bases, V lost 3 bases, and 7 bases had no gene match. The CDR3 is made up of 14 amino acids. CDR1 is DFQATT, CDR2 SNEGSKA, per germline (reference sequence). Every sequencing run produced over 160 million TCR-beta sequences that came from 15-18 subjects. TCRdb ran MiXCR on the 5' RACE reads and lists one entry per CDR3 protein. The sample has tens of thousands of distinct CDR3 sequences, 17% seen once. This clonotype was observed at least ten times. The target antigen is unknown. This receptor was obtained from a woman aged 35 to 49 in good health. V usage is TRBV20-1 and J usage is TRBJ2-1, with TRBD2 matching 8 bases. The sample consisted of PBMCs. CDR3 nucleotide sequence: TGCAGTGCTAGCGGGGGGGCCTATCCCAATGAGCAGTTCTTC. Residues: CSASGGAYPNEQFF.